The 24 T cell receptor gamma chains presented below share a single source sample, sequenced in a study of gamma-delta T cells after stem cell transplantation (dated by TCRdb to the mid-2010s). Receptors were amplified or captured by RT-PCR. This sample was sequenced with an Illumina MiSeq. Via CATT, TCRdb reprocessed the public reads, and rows with identical DNA were then joined. In all, the sample holds several hundred gamma-chain clones, and roughly 49% of those were seen once. 50% to 70% of the sample is taken by the ten largest. The sequenced sample was gamma-delta T cells. Receptor source: a human donor. It is not recorded whose cells these are; they may come from a transplant donor.

This clone is labeled hyperexpanded. The J gene is TRGJP, the V gene TRGV9. Per germline, CDR1 GITISATS and CDR2 ISYDGTV (reference sequence). V was pared by 2 bases and J by 7 bases, with 2 bases of the junction left unmatched. This CDR3 is built from 15 residues. The CDR3 DNA reads as TGTGCCTTGTGGGAGGATGAGTTGGGCAAAAAAATCAAGGTATTT. This codes for CALWEDELGKKIKVF.

In regard to this clone: Only one base separates this from a far larger clonotype, so it likely reflects a read error. The chain employs TRGV9 and TRGJP. TCRdb carries no J gene annotation; the J gene was assigned here by matching the DNA with germline. The trim removed 2 bases at V and 3 bases at J, leaving 4 bases unmatched. The CDR3 runs to 17 residues. Germline CDR1 is GITISATS and CDR2 is ISYDGTV (reference sequence). This CDR3 is CALWEGLQELGKKIKVF. CDR3 nucleotides: TGTGCCTTGTGGGAGGGATTGCAAGAGTTGGGCAAAAAAATCAAGGTATTT.

This clone was seen only a few times. This clone may be a read error of a much larger clone one base away. Within the sample, other DNA sequences also encode this same CDR3. CDR3 in DNA: TGTGCCTTGTGGGAGGCGCAAGAGTTGGGCAAAAAAATCAAGGTATTT. This translates into CALWEAQELGKKIKVF. The V gene is TRGV9, the J gene TRGJP. CDR3 size: 16 residues. V dropped 2 bases and J dropped 3; count of bases not matched to a gene: 1. Germline V gives CDR1 GITISATS, CDR2 ISYDGTV (reference sequence).

This rearrangement joins TRGV9 to TRGJP. Because TCRdb records no J gene, it was assigned here through a match of the DNA to germline. After removal of 6 bases from V and 7 bases from J, the junction contained 9 bases not matched to a gene. Germline CDR1 is GITISATS and CDR2 is ISYDGTV (reference sequence). The CDR3 length is 16 residues. This CDR3 is CALWSVGELGKKIKVF. For the CDR3, the DNA is TGTGCCTTGTGGTCTGTAGGGGAGTTGGGCAAAAAAATCAAGGTATTT.

This clone has more than one count but fewer than ten. J is TRGJ1 or TRGJ2 and V is TRGV9. Germline trimming cut 6 bases from V and 5 bases from J; bases unmatched to any gene: 4. CDR1 GITISATS and CDR2 ISYDGTV come from the germline V gene (reference sequence). This CDR3 has 11 amino acids. CDR3 in DNA: TGTGCCTTGTGGATTAATTATAAGAAACTCTTT. Translation: CALWINYKKLF.

Comment on this clone: A read error may produce the germline difference seen at one junction end. The gene calls are TRGV9 and TRGJP. Since TCRdb gives no J gene, matching the DNA to germline was used here to assign it. The CDR3 consists of 17 residues. Germline CDR1 GITISATS, CDR2 ISYDGTV (reference sequence). DNA of the CDR3: TGTGCCTTGTGGGAGGTGGGGCAAGAGTTGGGCAAAAAAAACAAGGTATTT. Encoded protein: CALWEVGQELGKKNKVF.

The chain joins TRGV9 to TRGJ1 or TRGJ2. No J segment appears in TCRdb, so it was assigned here by matching the sequence to germline. This CDR3 has 11 amino acids. Looked up from germline, CDR1 is GITISATS and CDR2 is ISYDGTV (reference sequence). Here the CDR3 reads CALGYKYKKLF. As DNA, the CDR3 is TGTGCATTGGGTTATAAATATAAGAAACTCTTT.

This clone has more than one count but fewer than ten. TRGV8 is the V gene, and the J gene was not called. There are 10 residues in the CDR3. Germline V gene sequence: CDR1 VENAVY, CDR2 YDSYNSRV. CDR3: CATWDSCGLF. For the CDR3, the DNA is TGTGCCACCTGGGATAGTTGCGGACTCTTT.

This clone was counted between two and nine times. The chain joins TRGV9 to TRGJP. In the absence of a J gene in TCRdb, the DNA was matched to germline to assign it here. V trimming: 3 bases; J trimming: 4 bases; junction bases outside the gene matches: 0. The CDR3 spans 15 residues. The germline CDR1 and CDR2 sequences are GITISATS and ISYDGTV (reference sequence). The CDR3 is CALWEQELGKKIKVF. DNA for the CDR3: TGTGCCTTGTGGGAGCAAGAGTTGGGCAAAAAAATCAAGGTATTT.

This rearrangement joins TRGV9 to TRGJP. TCRdb does not report a J gene; here it was assigned by matching the DNA to germline references. The CDR3 spans 17 residues. Germline V gene sequence: CDR1 GITISATS, CDR2 ISYDGTV (reference sequence). The trim removed 0 bases at V and 6 bases at J, leaving 5 bases unmatched. CDR3 amino acids: CALWEVLGELGKKIKVF. In DNA form, the CDR3 reads TGTGCCTTGTGGGAGGTGCTGGGAGAGTTGGGCAAAAAAATCAAGGTATTT.

The DNA for the CDR3 is TGTGCCACCTGGGATTATTATAAGAAACTCTTT. This encodes CATWDYYKKLF. J is TRGJ1 or TRGJ2 and V is TRGV8. The J gene comes from matching the DNA to germline here; TCRdb lacks it. The CDR3 sequence is 11 residues long. In germline, CDR1 is VENAVY, CDR2 YDSYNSRV. J was trimmed by 4 bases and V by 3 bases; bases with no gene match: 0.

This clone has more than one count but fewer than ten. The V gene is TRGV9, the J gene TRGJP. Germline CDR1 and CDR2: GITISATS and ISYDGTV (reference sequence). The CDR3 totals 18 residues. Trimming at V came to 3 bases and at J to 12 bases, leaving 17 bases not matched to a gene. The CDR3 bases are TGTGCCTTGTGGGAGCCCCTTGAGTCTACAGGGGGCAAAAAAATCAAGGTATTT. It is translated as CALWEPLESTGGKKIKVF.

Worth noting for this clone: A much bigger clone sits one base away, suggesting this may be a read error. This sequence joins TRGV9 and TRGJP. TCRdb carries no J gene annotation; the J gene was assigned here by matching the DNA with germline. Germline values: CDR1 GITISATS, CDR2 ISYDGTV (reference sequence). This CDR3 is 16 amino acids long. Trimming cost V 0 bases and J 10 bases; bases outside gene matches: 6. CDR3 in amino acids: CALWEVQDLGKKIKVF. DNA of the CDR3: TGTGCCTTGTGGGAGGTGCAGGATTTGGGCAAAAAAATCAAGGTATTT.

As concerns this clone: A much larger clone lies one base from this, so it may be a read error. This chain connects TRGV9 to TRGJP. TCRdb leaves out the J gene; it was filled in here by matching the DNA to germline. The CDR3 covers 17 residues. Germline loops: CDR1 GITISATS, CDR2 ISYDGTV (reference sequence). The CDR3 is CALWEVLKELGKKIKVF. The CDR3 DNA reads TGTGCCTTGTGGGAGGTACTCAAAGAGTTGGGAAAAAAAATCAAGGTATTT.

The chain recombines TRGV9 with TRGJP. No J segment appears in TCRdb, so it was assigned here by matching the sequence to germline. The CDR3 is 19 amino acids. Germline assignment: CDR1 GITISATS and CDR2 ISYDGTV (reference sequence). V lost 3 bases and J lost 16; bases outside the gene matches: 24. The CDR3 region has the DNA TGTGCCTTGTGGGAGCCCCTTGAGTCTACAGGGGGCAAAAAAAAAATCAAGGTATTT. Translated: CALWEPLESTGGKKKIKVF.

This clone was seen a few times. A single base separates this from a much larger clone, so it may be a read error. The chain combines TRGV9 with TRGJP. TCRdb records no J gene; here it was assigned by comparing the DNA to germline. There are 17 residues in the CDR3. Germline V lookup: CDR1 GITISATS, CDR2 ISYDGTV (reference sequence). CDR3 sequence: CALWDAEQELGKKNKVF. The CDR3 DNA is TGTGCCTTGTGGGATGCAGAACAAGAGTTGGGCAAAAAAAACAAGGTATTT.

Points on this clone: At one end the junction does not follow the germline gene, possibly because of a read error. V usage is TRGV9 and J usage is TRGJP. Germline matching of the DNA provided the J gene here, since TCRdb leaves it blank. The germline V gene encodes CDR1 GITISATS and CDR2 ISYDGTV (reference sequence). The CDR3 has 17 amino acids. The CDR3 DNA follows: TGTGCCTTGTGGGAGGAACCCCAAGAGTTGGGCAAAAAAAACAAGGTATTT. It yields the protein CALWEEPQELGKKNKVF.

With regard to this clone: This clone may be a read error of a much larger clone one base away. The chain recombines TRGV9 with TRGJ1 or TRGJ2. The J gene comes from matching the DNA to germline here; TCRdb lacks it. Germline CDR1 reads GITISATS; CDR2 reads ISYDGTV (reference sequence). The J segment lost 7 bases and the V segment lost 3 bases, leaving 3 bases of the junction unmatched. The CDR3 runs to 11 residues. Here the CDR3 reads CALWEKYKKLF. The CDR3 nucleotides are TGTGCCTTGTGGGAGAAATATAAGAAACTCTTT.

This rearrangement joins TRGV9 to TRGJP. Assignment of the J gene here rests on matching the DNA to germline, because TCRdb gives none. Germline-derived CDR1 and CDR2 are GITISATS and ISYDGTV (reference sequence). V lost 1 base to trimming and J lost 4 bases; unmatched junction nucleotides: 4. CDR3 size: 17 residues. CDR3 residues: CALWEVIQELGKKIKVF. The CDR3 bases are TGTGCCTTGTGGGAGGTAATACAAGAGTTGGGCAAAAAAATCAAGGTATTT.

The gene calls are TRGV9 and TRGJP. The J gene, left out of TCRdb, was set here by checking the DNA against germline. CDR3 length: 18 amino acids. The germline gives CDR1 GITISATS, CDR2 ISYDGTV (reference sequence). Germline trimming cut 0 bases from V and 5 bases from J; bases unmatched to any gene: 7. CDR3 coding DNA: TGTGCCTTGTGGGAGGTGTGGGACGAAGAGTTGGGCAAAAAAATCAAGGTATTT. This translates into CALWEVWDEELGKKIKVF.

About this clone: A far larger clone is one nucleotide away, so this likely arose from a read error. The rearrangement uses TRGV9 and TRGJP. The J gene was missing in TCRdb and was found by matching the end of the DNA to germline. The CDR3 sequence is 17 residues long. Germline CDR1 reads GITISATS; CDR2 reads ISYDGTV (reference sequence). CDR3 amino acids: CTLWEVHLELGKKIKVF. The CDR3 DNA sequence: TGTACCTTGTGGGAGGTGCACCTTGAGTTGGGCAAAAAAATCAAGGTATTT.

Concerning this clone itself: The junction does not match germline at one end; this may be a read error. The chain combines TRGV9 with TRGJP. TCRdb gives no J gene; it was assigned here by matching the DNA to germline. This CDR3 contains 16 residues. From germline, CDR1 is GITISATS and CDR2 ISYDGTV (reference sequence). Written as DNA, the CDR3 is TGTGCCTTGTGGGAGGGGAAAGAGTTGGGAAAAAAAAGCAAGGTATTT. Translating gives CALWEGKELGKKSKVF.

This clone is deemed large (0.1 to 1%). The rearrangement links TRGV9 to TRGJP. Since TCRdb gives no J gene, matching the DNA to germline was used here to assign it. The CDR3 has 17 residues. The J segment lost 3 bases and the V segment lost 4 bases, leaving 6 bases of the junction unmatched. From germline, CDR1 is GITISATS and CDR2 ISYDGTV (reference sequence). CDR3: CALWDSEQELGKKIKVF. CDR3 bases: TGTGCCTTGTGGGACTCGGAGCAAGAGTTGGGCAAAAAAATCAAGGTATTT.

J is TRGJP and V is TRGV9. As TCRdb names no J gene, one was assigned here on the basis of a DNA match to germline. V gave up 2 bases and J gave up 7 bases; unmatched junction bases: 11. CDR1 GITISATS and CDR2 ISYDGTV come from the germline V gene (reference sequence). The length of the CDR3 is 18 residues. CDR3 coding DNA: TGTGCCTTGTGGGAGGAGACCTACCCTGAGTTGGGCAAAAAAATCAAGGTATTT. Translated, it gives CALWEETYPELGKKIKVF.